Listed below are T cell receptor beta chains from one sample, sequenced in a study of cytomegalovirus exposure and HLA in healthy donors. The protocol was immunoSEQ multiplex PCR, while the TCRdb copy is restricted to in-frame clones and leaves out a portion. The data contain 150,000 to 200,000 clones, about 75% of them seen just once; the ten biggest clones take up about an eighth. Sequencing used PBMCs. The receptors originated from a man aged 50-59 years in good health and CMV-seropositive. CDR3s include the opening cysteine and the closing phenylalanine or tryptophan. A D gene is named only where the DNA matches it firmly. The size field is filled for only some rows; it gives once, few, many or a size class.

DNA: TGTGCCAGCTCACCGTCGGGGGCTGGAAACACCATATATTTT; CDR3: CASSPSGAGNTIYF; J: TRBJ1-3; V: TRBV18; D: .; size: .
DNA: TGTGCCAGCAGTTCGGACAGGGACGGGAAGCCCCAGCATTTT; CDR3: CASSSDRDGKPQHF; J: TRBJ1-5; V: TRBV27; D: TRBD1; size: .
DNA: TGTGCCAGCAGTCGATGGGACAGGCCCAGCATGAACACTGAAGCTTTCTTT; CDR3: CASSRWDRPSMNTEAFF; J: TRBJ1-1; V: TRBV28; D: TRBD1; size: .
DNA: TGTGCCAGCAGCAAAGGGCGCCCAGGGGGAAGTTATGGCTACACCTTC; CDR3: CASSKGRPGGSYGYTF; J: TRBJ1-2; V: TRBV21-1; D: .; size: .
DNA: TGTGCCAGCAGACAACTAGCGGGTACCTACAATGAGCAGTTCTTC; CDR3: CASRQLAGTYNEQFF; J: TRBJ2-1; V: TRBV5-4; D: TRBD2; size: .
DNA: TGTGCCAGCAGCCACCAGACACCTAGCACAGATACGCAGTATTTT; CDR3: CASSHQTPSTDTQYF; J: TRBJ2-3; V: TRBV28; D: .; size: few
DNA: TGTGCCAGCAGTGGGGGGACAGGGGGCAACGAGCAGTACTTC; CDR3: CASSGGTGGNEQYF; J: TRBJ2-7; V: TRBV7-7; D: TRBD1; size: .
DNA: TGTGCCAGTAGTATCGGACAGGGCGGAGGGGTTACGAACACTGAAGCTTTCTTT; CDR3: CASSIGQGGGVTNTEAFF; J: TRBJ1-1; V: TRBV19; D: TRBD1; size: .
DNA: TGTTCCAGCAGCTTAGCTGCCGGGGAAGGCAATCAGCCCCAGCATTTT; CDR3: CSSSLAAGEGNQPQHF; J: TRBJ1-5; V: TRBV7-9; D: .; size: .
DNA: TGTGCCAGCAGCCAAGAGTGGCGGGGGGGCCCGCTTGAGCAGTACTTC; CDR3: CASSQEWRGGPLEQYF; J: TRBJ2-7; V: TRBV4-2; D: TRBD2; size: .
DNA: TGTGCCAGCAGTGTCCGACAGGGCGCTAGTAACTATGGCTACACCTTC; CDR3: CASSVRQGASNYGYTF; J: TRBJ1-2; V: TRBV2; D: TRBD1; size: once
DNA: TGTGCCAGCAGCGTAGCCCCCGCTAGCGGGGGGGAGACCCAGTACTTC; CDR3: CASSVAPASGGETQYF; J: TRBJ2-5; V: TRBV9; D: TRBD2; size: few
DNA: TGTGCCAGCAGCTCCTACGGCAATCAGCCCCAGCATTTT; CDR3: CASSSYGNQPQHF; J: TRBJ1-5; V: TRBV7-2; D: .; size: .
DNA: TGTGCCAGCAGCCTCTTACATGTCAGTTACACTGAAGCTTTCTTT; CDR3: CASSLLHVSYTEAFF; J: TRBJ1-1; V: TRBV14; D: .; size: few
DNA: TGTGCCAGTAGTCGACAGGGGGCGACTGGGGCCAACGTCCTGACTTTC; CDR3: CASSRQGATGANVLTF; J: TRBJ2-6; V: TRBV19; D: TRBD1; size: .
DNA: TGTGCCAGCAGTGGGATTGGGGGGTCCTACAATGAGCAGTTCTTC; CDR3: CASSGIGGSYNEQFF; J: TRBJ2-1; V: TRBV6-5; D: .; size: few
DNA: TGTGCCAGCACGGGGACAGGGGGTGGAAACACCATATATTTT; CDR3: CASTGTGGGNTIYF; J: TRBJ1-3; V: TRBV28; D: TRBD1; size: .
DNA: TGCAGCGTAATTTGGGCCACGAGGGTGGAGCAGTTCTTC; CDR3: CSVIWATRVEQFF; J: TRBJ2-1; V: TRBV29-1; D: .; size: .
DNA: TGTGCCAGCAGTAGAGGACAGGGGGCGGGAAACACTGAAGCTTTCTTT; CDR3: CASSRGQGAGNTEAFF; J: TRBJ1-1; V: TRBV27; D: TRBD1; size: .
DNA: TGTGCCAGTAGCCCTGCCGGGACAGGGGTTACAGATACGCAGTATTTT; CDR3: CASSPAGTGVTDTQYF; J: TRBJ2-3; V: TRBV19; D: TRBD1; size: .
DNA: TGTGCCAGCAGTGGGGACAGGATCGGATCCACTGTGGGAAACACCATATATTTT; CDR3: CASSGDRIGSTVGNTIYF; J: TRBJ1-3; V: TRBV6-1; D: TRBD1; size: .
DNA: TGTGCCAGCAGCTTCCTGGGACAGTCTGGATATAATTCACCCCTCCACTTT; CDR3: CASSFLGQSGYNSPLHF; J: TRBJ1-6; V: TRBV13; D: TRBD1; size: .
DNA: TGTGCCAGCAGCACAGGACAGGGGTTCTATAATTCACCCCTCCACTTT; CDR3: CASSTGQGFYNSPLHF; J: TRBJ1-6; V: TRBV5-6; D: TRBD1; size: few
DNA: TGTGCCAGCACTATAAGGGGGAACTATGGCTACACCTTC; CDR3: CASTIRGNYGYTF; J: TRBJ1-2; V: TRBV28; D: .; size: .
DNA: TGTGCCAGTAGTATCGGCCGGGACAGGGCTCACGGTGGCTATGGCTACACCTTC; CDR3: CASSIGRDRAHGGYGYTF; J: TRBJ1-2; V: TRBV19; D: TRBD1; size: once
DNA: TGTGCCAGTCGAGGGCAGGGGTCAACCTACGAGCAGTACTTC; CDR3: CASRGQGSTYEQYF; J: TRBJ2-7; V: TRBV19; D: .; size: .
DNA: TGCGCCAGCAGCCTACCGAATGACACTCCAAACATTCAGTACTTC; CDR3: CASSLPNDTPNIQYF; J: TRBJ2-4; V: TRBV5-1; D: .; size: .
DNA: TGTGCCAGCAGTTATTCGGGACAGACCACAGATACGCAGTATTTT; CDR3: CASSYSGQTTDTQYF; J: TRBJ2-3; V: TRBV6-5; D: TRBD1; size: once
DNA: TGTGCCAGCAGCCAAGATCTTACCGGGGAGCTGTTTTTT; CDR3: CASSQDLTGELFF; J: TRBJ2-2; V: TRBV4-2; D: .; size: .
DNA: TGTGCCAGCAGCCTGGTAGGGGGTCCCCAAGAGACCCAGTACTTC; CDR3: CASSLVGGPQETQYF; J: TRBJ2-5; V: TRBV7-7; D: .; size: .
DNA: TGTGCCAGCAGCTTCATCCGGGACACTGAAGCTTTCTTT; CDR3: CASSFIRDTEAFF; J: TRBJ1-1; V: TRBV7-3; D: .; size: .
DNA: TGCGCCAGCAGCCAAGATCTTTACAACTCCTACGAGCAGTACTTC; CDR3: CASSQDLYNSYEQYF; J: TRBJ2-7; V: TRBV4-1; D: .; size: .
DNA: TGTGCCAGCAGTCCCTACGGGGAAAGAAATCAGCCCCAGCATTTT; CDR3: CASSPYGERNQPQHF; J: TRBJ1-5; V: TRBV27; D: .; size: once
DNA: TGTGCCAGCTCACCAAGTCCCCGGGAGAACACTGAAGCTTTCTTT; CDR3: CASSPSPRENTEAFF; J: TRBJ1-1; V: TRBV18; D: .; size: .
DNA: TGTGCCATCAGGGACAGCGGGGGGTCCTACAATGAGCAGTTCTTC; CDR3: CAIRDSGGSYNEQFF; J: TRBJ2-1; V: TRBV10-3; D: TRBD2; size: .
DNA: TGTGCCAGCAGTCTAGGCGGGACTGCGACTCCTCTTGAGCAGTACTTC; CDR3: CASSLGGTATPLEQYF; J: TRBJ2-7; V: TRBV28; D: .; size: .
DNA: TGTGCCAGCAGCACACCGCGGGATTCCTACAATGAGCAGTTCTTC; CDR3: CASSTPRDSYNEQFF; J: TRBJ2-1; V: TRBV5-6; D: .; size: once
DNA: TGTGCCAGCTCACCACCCCGGGGAATCGGCACTGAAGCTTTCTTT; CDR3: CASSPPRGIGTEAFF; J: TRBJ1-1; V: TRBV18; D: .; size: .
DNA: TGTGCCAGCAGCTTAGCAGGGGACAGCTCCTATAATTCACCCCTCCACTTT; CDR3: CASSLAGDSSYNSPLHF; J: TRBJ1-6; V: TRBV5-4; D: TRBD1; size: .
DNA: TGTGCCAGCAGCTTAGGGACAGGGGCGCTCAATCAGCCCCAGCATTTT; CDR3: CASSLGTGALNQPQHF; J: TRBJ1-5; V: TRBV7-9; D: TRBD1; size: .
DNA: TGTGCCAGCACTCCGGCACAGTTCAATCAGCCCCAGCATTTT; CDR3: CASTPAQFNQPQHF; J: TRBJ1-5; V: TRBV6-6; D: .; size: once
DNA: TGTGCCAGCAGTGAAGTGGTAGCGGTCCACAATGAGCAGTTCTTC; CDR3: CASSEVVAVHNEQFF; J: TRBJ2-1; V: TRBV2; D: .; size: once
DNA: TGTGCCAGTAGTCGAGGGATTGGATCCTACGAGCAGTACTTC; CDR3: CASSRGIGSYEQYF; J: TRBJ2-7; V: TRBV19; D: .; size: .
DNA: TGTGCCAGCTCACCCGGGACAGCGGGAGAGACCCAGTACTTC; CDR3: CASSPGTAGETQYF; J: TRBJ2-5; V: TRBV18; D: .; size: .
DNA: TGTGCCAGCAGTGAACTCTCCTCTAGCGGTTTGAAGACCCAGTACTTC; CDR3: CASSELSSSGLKTQYF; J: TRBJ2-5; V: TRBV25-1; D: TRBD2; size: .
DNA: TGTGCCAGCAGCCCATTCTCTTTTGGGACAGGAAAAAACATTCAGTACTTC; CDR3: CASSPFSFGTGKNIQYF; J: TRBJ2-4; V: TRBV14; D: TRBD1; size: .
DNA: TGTGCCAGCAGCGGGAGGAGCTCCTACAATGAGCAGTTCTTC; CDR3: CASSGRSSYNEQFF; J: TRBJ2-1; V: TRBV9; D: .; size: few
DNA: TGTGCCAGCAGTGATAACCAACCGACAGCTCTCAAGACCTATGGCTACACCTTC; CDR3: CASSDNQPTALKTYGYTF; J: TRBJ1-2; V: TRBV2; D: .; size: .
DNA: TGTGCCAGCAGCTTGTTGAGTGGTACAGATACGCAGTATTTT; CDR3: CASSLLSGTDTQYF; J: TRBJ2-3; V: TRBV7-2; D: .; size: few
DNA: TGTGCCAGCAGTTGGACAGGGGAGTATGGCTACACCTTC; CDR3: CASSWTGEYGYTF; J: TRBJ1-2; V: TRBV27; D: TRBD1; size: .
DNA: TGTGCCAGCAGTTGGACAGGGGACAATAGCAATCAGCCCCAGCATTTT; CDR3: CASSWTGDNSNQPQHF; J: TRBJ1-5; V: TRBV7-9; D: TRBD1; size: .
DNA: TGCGCCAGCAGCTTATTATTCGGGAGTGAGGGACGTGAAGCTTTCTTT; CDR3: CASSLLFGSEGREAFF; J: TRBJ1-1; V: TRBV5-1; D: .; size: .
DNA: TGTGCCAGCTCACCACCTAACAGGGCAGATGAAAAACTGTTTTTT; CDR3: CASSPPNRADEKLFF; J: TRBJ1-4; V: TRBV18; D: .; size: .